Listed here are 16 T cell receptor beta chains from one sample, sequenced in a study of T-cell reconstitution after alpha-beta-depleted transplantation in children. For TCRbeta, the library was prepared with unique molecular identifiers. MiXCR, applied by TCRdb to the PCR reads, yields one record per CDR3 protein. The table includes some 440,000 distinct CDR3 sequences, about a sixth detected once. The input for sequencing was PBMCs, mostly from graft donor cells, taken 360 days after TCRalphabeta/CD19-depleted stem cell transplant. Every receptor here comes from a boy younger than two who had a stem cell transplant for Wiskott-Aldrich syndrome, so the T cells may come from the graft donor.

The chain couples TRBV20-1 to TRBJ2-7; 9 bases align to TRBD2. The CDR3 is made up of 14 amino acids. CDR1 and CDR2 (germline): DFQATT, SNEGSKA (reference sequence). V lost 3 bases and J lost 1; bases outside the gene matches: 4. CDR3 protein: CSASRSGGSYEQYF. The CDR3, as DNA: TGCAGTGCTAGCCGTAGCGGGGGTTCCTACGAGCAGTACTTC.

The V call is TRBV4-3, the J call TRBJ1-2; possibly TRBD1 for D (5 bases). The length of the CDR3 is 16 residues. Germline CDR1 is LGHNA and CDR2 is YSLEER. V was cut by 1 base and J by 0 bases, with 12 bases left in between. DNA for the CDR3: TGCGCCAGCAGCCAAGGGATCCAGGGAGCTAACTATGGCTACACCTTC. Its protein is CASSQGIQGANYGYTF.

Comments on this clonotype: The germline gene is not matched at one end of the junction; a read error may be the cause. This chain joins TRBV10-3 and TRBJ2-7; no definite D call. The CDR3 has 12 amino acids. Germline CDR1 and CDR2: ENHRY and SYGVKD. The CDR3 sequence is CAISARSFTRNF. The CDR3, as DNA: TGTGCCATCAGTGCCAGGTCTTTTACGCGGAACTTC.

This clonotype is deemed medium-sized (0.01 to 0.1%). The J gene is TRBJ1-2, the V gene TRBV12-3 or TRBV12-4, with D hard to call. V was trimmed by 5 bases and J by 4 bases, leaving 8 bases between them. This CDR3 has 12 residues. The CDR3 DNA reads TGTGCCAGCAGTCGAAGTGGCTATGGCTACACCTTC. This gives the protein CASSRSGYGYTF.

In its sample, this clonotype was seen a few times. CDR3 amino acids: CASSQDRAGPPGATQYF. CDR3 nucleotide sequence: TGCGCCAGCAGCCAAGATCGGGCAGGCCCCCCCGGGGCGACCCAGTACTTC. This chain joins TRBV4-1 and TRBJ2-5; D possibly uses TRBD1 or TRBD2 (5 bases each). The germline V gene encodes CDR1 MGHRA and CDR2 YSYEKL. The CDR3 has 17 amino acids. V lost 0 bases and J 7 bases, leaving 21 bases between the germline ends.

V is TRBV4-3 and J is TRBJ2-1, with D possibly matching TRBD1 (6 bases). The CDR3 contains 17 residues. Germline lookup yields CDR1 LGHNA and CDR2 YSLEER. V shed 3 bases and J shed 4 bases, with 19 bases lying between them. The CDR3 DNA reads as TGCGCCAGCAGCCAGTACAGGGCTCAGGCCCTATACAATGAGCAGTTCTTC. Translating gives CASSQYRAQALYNEQFF.

This clonotype has just a few counts. This chain uses TRBV24-1 with TRBJ2-7; D gene uncertain. Germline CDR1 and CDR2: KGHDR and SFDVKD. CDR3 size: 13 residues. V lost 4 bases, J lost 2 bases, and 8 bases lay in between. CDR3 sequence reads: CATSDSDAYEQYF. The CDR3 nucleotides read TGTGCCACCAGTGACTCCGACGCCTACGAGCAGTACTTC.

The J gene is TRBJ2-7, the V gene TRBV6-5; D is uncertain. Germline V gene lookup returns CDR1 MNHEY and CDR2 SVGAGI. V was clipped by 2 bases and J by 1 base, with 9 bases between them. The length of the CDR3 is 14 residues. CDR3 sequence: CASSYDGLSYEQYF. CDR3 coding DNA: TGTGCCAGCAGTTACGATGGGTTGTCCTACGAGCAGTACTTC.

This clonotype has more than one count but fewer than ten. The chain joins TRBV7-9 to TRBJ2-4; the match to TRBD1 covers 11 bases. This CDR3 region has 15 residues. V dropped 7 bases and J dropped 6; count of bases not matched to a gene: 8. CDR1 SEHNR and CDR2 FQNEAQ come from the germline V gene (reference sequence). The CDR3 coding sequence is TGTGCCAGCACCCACTGGACAGGGGGCAGAAACATTCAGTACTTC. Translation: CASTHWTGGRNIQYF.

The rearrangement links TRBV20-1 to TRBJ2-1; the match to TRBD2 covers 10 bases. In germline, CDR1 is DFQATT, CDR2 SNEGSKA (reference sequence). The CDR3 sequence is 16 residues long. After removal of 0 bases from V and 0 bases from J, the junction contained 2 bases not matched to a gene. In nucleotides, the CDR3 is TGCAGTGCTAGAGATCCTAGCGGGGGCTCCTACAATGAGCAGTTCTTC. Amino acids: CSARDPSGGSYNEQFF.

The chain carries TRBV7-9 and TRBJ2-7; 7 nucleotides align to TRBD1. Germline V gives CDR1 SEHNR, CDR2 FQNEAQ (reference sequence). V was clipped by 4 bases and J by 5 bases; unmatched bases: 17. The CDR3 totals 17 residues. CDR3 amino acids: CASSSPAPGTDRHEQYF. The DNA for the CDR3 is TGTGCCAGCAGCTCTCCAGCCCCCGGGACAGATCGGCACGAGCAGTACTTC.

The rearrangement joins TRBV4-1 to TRBJ2-7; 9 bases are shared with TRBD1. The germline V gene has CDR1 MGHRA and CDR2 YSYEKL. V lost 2 bases, J lost 5 bases, and 7 bases stayed unmatched. This CDR3 spans 15 amino acids. The CDR3 sequence is CASSQPRDRVNEQYF. The DNA of the CDR3 is TGCGCCAGCAGCCAACCCCGGGACAGGGTTAACGAGCAGTACTTC.

This clonotype was seen a handful of times. V usage is TRBV28 and J usage is TRBJ1-3; unclear D gene. This CDR3 region has 14 residues. The V gene's germline CDR1 is MDHEN and CDR2 SYDVKM. Trimming stripped 7 bases from V and 3 bases from J, with 13 bases between. DNA for the CDR3: TGTGCCAGCATCCAAAGGGCATTTGGAAACACCATATATTTT. As protein: CASIQRAFGNTIYF. The full variable domain, its missing parts supplied by reference TRBV28 and TRBJ1-3, is DVKVTQSSRYLVKRTGEKVFLECVQDMDHENMFWYRQDPGLGLRLIYFSYDVKMKEKGDIPEGYSVSREKKERFSLILESASTNQTSMYLCASIQRAFGNTIYFGEGSWLTVV.

This clonotype was observed a handful of times. The gene calls are TRBV3-1 and TRBJ2-2; weak D call: TRBD1 (6 bases). Germline V gives CDR1 LGHDT, CDR2 YNNKEL (reference sequence). V gave up 7 bases and J gave up 7 bases, with 10 bases separating them. The CDR3 totals 12 residues. The DNA for the CDR3 is TGTGCCAGCACTCAGGGGTTCGGGGAGCTGTTTTTT. This codes for CASTQGFGELFF. Full variable domain (remainder filled in from reference TRBV3-1 and TRBJ2-2): DTAVSQTPKYLVTQMGNDKSIKCEQNLGHDTMYWYKQDSKKFLKIMFSYNNKELIINETVPNRFSPKSPDKAHLNLHINSLELGDSAVYFCASTQGFGELFFGEGSRLTVL.

This CDR3 reads CASSLGPNSYNEQFF. As DNA, the CDR3 is TGTGCCAGCAGTTTGGGGCCGAACTCCTACAATGAGCAGTTCTTC. V gene TRBV12-3 or TRBV12-4 combines with J gene TRBJ2-1; perhaps TRBD1 as D (5 bases). The CDR3 is made up of 15 amino acids. With 3 bases removed from V and 0 bases from J, the gap between germline ends came to 9 bases.

This clonotype was detected once. This rearrangement joins TRBV7-9 to TRBJ2-7; 7 bases map to TRBD1. CDR3 size: 15 residues. Germline assignment: CDR1 SEHNR and CDR2 FQNEAQ (reference sequence). Trimming cost V 5 bases and J 6 bases; bases outside gene matches: 13. The CDR3 sequence is CASSLKSHRGTEQYF. CDR3 nucleotides: TGTGCCAGCAGCCTGAAAAGCCACAGGGGTACCGAGCAGTACTTC.